This T cell receptor beta chain was identified during a study of blood T cell repertoires in COVID-19. Study details: Collection of acute and convalescent COVID-19 samples took place in the United States, Italy and Spain.

The V gene's germline CDR1 is MDHEN and CDR2 SYDVKM. The CDR3 runs 14 residues. With 2 bases removed from V and 4 bases from J, the gap between germline ends came to 9 bases. Some clones are missing from TCRdb's copy, which holds only in-frame ones; the method was immunoSEQ multiplex PCR. The sample holds some 150,000 clones, around 81% seen once. The source material was peripheral blood. This chain joins TRBV28 and TRBJ1-3; D not resolved. The receptor's source is a human donor in a cohort sampled during active COVID-19. The CDR3 loop is CASSLPGRGNTIYF. The CDR3, as DNA: TGTGCCAGCAGTTTACCTGGCAGGGGAAACACCATATATTTT.